Below, one T cell receptor (beta chain) is given with its context. Its antigen is not known. Relative to the germline gene, one junction end is altered; a read error may explain this. No cell sorting was done before RNA was extracted from the tissue. Newly diagnosed lung cancer patients had thoracic surgery in China, August–November 2014, without prior chemotherapy. This entry is derived from a study of tumor and adjacent non-tumor tissue in lung cancer. Whole-study context: Stage I to III disease affected 9 to 10 men and 4 or 5 women aged about 31 to 80. Study-wide points: Shorter survival was associated with higher TCR diversity in tumors. Tumor tissue had significantly higher TCR diversity than normal lung.

The CDR3 runs to 14 residues. A modified ARM-PCR protocol with three rounds of nested PCR amplified TCRbeta. Each CDR3 protein gets one entry after TCRdb re-called the multiplex PCR reads with MiXCR. The sample lists about 110,000 distinct CDR3 sequences; over 75% were seen once. The genes are TRBV12-3 or TRBV12-4 and TRBJ1-3; 9 bases line up with TRBD1. Material for sequencing was lung tumor tissue. This clonotype was sampled from a man aged 65 to 79 with non-small cell lung cancer. In nucleotides, the CDR3 is TGTGGCAGCAGTGGGACAGGGTTATCTCGGACCATATATTTT. It yields the protein CGSSGTGLSRTIYF.